The 8 T cell receptor beta chains reported below all come from one sample, sequenced in a study of blood T cell repertoires in COVID-19. Using immunoSEQ multiplex PCR, the repertoire was profiled, and TCRdb retains in-frame clones only, with some absent. The sample includes around 200,000 clones, 80% to 85% of them seen just once. Sequencing used peripheral blood. The receptors shown here come from a man aged 45-60 years with active or convalescent COVID-19.

This chain uses TRBV7-2 with TRBJ1-3; weak D call: TRBD1 (5 bases). Trimming took off 5 bases at V and 1 base at J, with 12 bases between the two ends. In germline, CDR1 is SGHTA, CDR2 FQGNSA. This CDR3 has 15 residues. The CDR3: CASSPGPGSGNTIYF. CDR3 coding DNA: TGTGCCAGCAGCCCCGGGCCAGGGTCTGGAAACACCATATATTTT.

The chain has TRBV10-3 and TRBJ2-1; D is possibly TRBD1 (6 bases). V lost 7 bases and J lost 6, with 10 bases in between. This CDR3 is built from 12 residues. Per germline, CDR1 ENHRY and CDR2 SYGVKD. The CDR3 sequence is CAIKGDSNEQFF. For the CDR3, the DNA is TGTGCCATCAAGGGGGATTCCAATGAGCAGTTCTTC.

This clone was recorded only once. The J gene is TRBJ1-2, the V gene TRBV10-1, with no clear D. Trimming pared 3 bases from V and 0 bases from J, leaving 11 bases between. CDR3 length equals 15 residues. Germline values: CDR1 WNHNN, CDR2 SYGVQD (reference sequence). The CDR3 DNA sequence: TGCGCCAGCAGTGAAAACAGCCCTCCTAACTATGGCTACACCTTC. Translated, it gives CASSENSPPNYGYTF.

The CDR3 loop is CASSYVGPRTGELFF. CDR3 DNA: TGTGCCAGCAGCTACGTGGGGCCGAGAACCGGGGAGCTGTTTTTT. This sequence joins TRBV11-2 and TRBJ2-2; D might be TRBD1 (5 bases). V lost 4 bases and J lost 5, with 14 bases in between. Germline V gene sequence: CDR1 SGHAT, CDR2 FQNNGV. This CDR3 region has 15 residues.

The chain has TRBV6-5 and TRBJ2-5; no definite D call. The CDR3 covers 11 residues. V lost 4 bases, J lost 4 bases, and 4 bases lay in between. CDR1 and CDR2 (germline): MNHEY, SVGAGI. Here the CDR3 DNA reads TGTGCCAGCAGTTTCGGAGAGACCCAGTACTTC. Translating it yields CASSFGETQYF.

Note on this clone: This sample includes further DNA sequences coding for the same CDR3. This sequence joins TRBV5-1 and TRBJ1-1; no clear D gene. CDR1 and CDR2 (germline): SGHRS, YFSETQ. This CDR3 is 13 amino acids long. Trimming took 4 bases from V and 0 from J, leaving 7 bases between them. CDR3 coding DNA: TGCGCCAGCAGCCCCGGGATGAACACTGAAGCTTTCTTT. Translation: CASSPGMNTEAFF.

The rearrangement uses TRBV4-2 and TRBJ2-2; D is perhaps TRBD2 (5 bases). V lost 0 bases, J lost 5 bases, and 13 bases lay in between. This CDR3 contains 16 residues. Germline-derived CDR1 and CDR2 are LGHNA and YNFKEQ. The CDR3 loop reads CASSQDPGFGTGELFF. Here the CDR3 DNA reads TGTGCCAGCAGCCAAGATCCGGGATTCGGGACCGGGGAGCTGTTTTTT.

This CDR3 reads CASSFLAGELFF. CDR3 DNA sequence: TGTGCCAGCAGTTTTCTTGCCGGGGAGCTGTTTTTT. The V and J genes are TRBV27 and TRBJ2-2; D ambiguous. V lost 3 bases, J lost 6 bases, and 5 bases lay in between. This CDR3 has 12 amino acids. The germline CDR1 and CDR2 sequences are MNHEY and SMNVEV (reference sequence).